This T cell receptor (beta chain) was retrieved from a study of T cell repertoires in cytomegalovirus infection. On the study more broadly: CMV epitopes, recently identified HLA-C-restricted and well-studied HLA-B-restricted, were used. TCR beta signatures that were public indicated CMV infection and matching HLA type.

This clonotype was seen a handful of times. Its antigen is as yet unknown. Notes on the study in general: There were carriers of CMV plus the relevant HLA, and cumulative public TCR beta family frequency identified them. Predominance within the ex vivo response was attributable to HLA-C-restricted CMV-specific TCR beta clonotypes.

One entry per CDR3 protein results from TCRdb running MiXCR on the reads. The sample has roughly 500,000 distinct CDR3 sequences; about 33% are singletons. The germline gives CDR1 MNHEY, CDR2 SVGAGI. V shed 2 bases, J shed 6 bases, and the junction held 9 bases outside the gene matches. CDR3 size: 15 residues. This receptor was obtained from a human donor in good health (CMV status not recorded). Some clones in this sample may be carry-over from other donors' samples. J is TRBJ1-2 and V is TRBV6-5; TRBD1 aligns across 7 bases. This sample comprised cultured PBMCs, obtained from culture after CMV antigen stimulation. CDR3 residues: CASSYGRTGGNGYTF. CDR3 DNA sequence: TGTGCCAGCAGTTACGGTCGGACAGGCGGAAATGGCTACACCTTC.